This T cell receptor (beta chain) was observed in a study of beta chain features in type 1 diabetes. From germline, CDR1 is LGHNA and CDR2 YSLEER. V was pared by 0 bases and J by 2 bases, with 12 bases between. The CDR3 contains 16 residues. Investigators reverse transcribed all isolated RNA, so they sequenced expressed TCRB transcripts. Sequencing was performed with immunoSEQ multiplex PCR; in TCRdb, only in-frame clones are kept and a portion is missing. This sample has roughly 150,000 clones; around 10% occur once, and the top ten carry roughly 2%. This clone was seen a handful of times. The source material was central memory CD4+ T cells from blood. The clonotype comes from a man between 18 and 29 years old in good health. V is TRBV4-3 and J is TRBJ2-3; D not certain. The DNA of the CDR3 is TGCGCCAGCAGCCAAGATCCTGCGGACCCCACAGATACGCAGTATTTT. This sequence encodes CASSQDPADPTDTQYF.